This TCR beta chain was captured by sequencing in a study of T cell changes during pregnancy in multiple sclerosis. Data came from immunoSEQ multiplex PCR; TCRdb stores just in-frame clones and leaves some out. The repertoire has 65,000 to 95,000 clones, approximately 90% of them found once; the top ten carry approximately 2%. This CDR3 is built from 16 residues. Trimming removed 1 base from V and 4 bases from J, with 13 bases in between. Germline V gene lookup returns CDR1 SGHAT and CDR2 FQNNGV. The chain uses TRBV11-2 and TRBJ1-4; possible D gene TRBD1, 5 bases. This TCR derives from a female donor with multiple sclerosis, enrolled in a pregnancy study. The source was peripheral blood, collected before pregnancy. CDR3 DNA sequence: TGTGCCAGCAGCTTAGGTGGCAGGGCCCTTAATGAAAAACTGTTTTTT. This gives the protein CASSLGGRALNEKLFF.